This is a list of T cell receptor beta chains from one sample in a study of T cell responses to AZD1222 COVID-19 vaccine. Repertoires were generated with immunoSEQ multiplex PCR, while TCRdb's copy carries only in-frame clones and drops some. Counted here are about 120,000 clones, about nine tenths occurring once; the ten biggest clones make up approximately 2.5%. This specimen consisted of peripheral blood, obtained 28 days after the second AZD1222 dose. All receptors derive from an adult who received the AZD1222 COVID-19 vaccine. CDR3s include the opening cysteine and the closing phenylalanine or tryptophan. A D gene is named only where the DNA matches it firmly. Clone sizes are given selectively: once, few, many, or a class where the clone is expanded.

>TRBV19|TRBD1|TRBJ1-2|-
TGTGCCAGTAGTCTGGGGGACAGGGCCTTCTATGGCTACACCTTC
CASSLGDRAFYGYTF
>TRBV28|-|TRBJ1-2|-
TGTGCCAGCAGTTTGGTCAGGGGACCGATCCTAGCTAACTATGGCTACACCTTC
CASSLVRGPILANYGYTF
>TRBV5-1|-|TRBJ1-3|-
TGCGCCAGCAGCTTGGAGGTGGGCTTCTCTGGAAACACCATATATTTT
CASSLEVGFSGNTIYF
>TRBV28|-|TRBJ1-1|-
TGTGCCAGCAGTTTCTTGTCAGTGAACACTGAAGCTTTCTTT
CASSFLSVNTEAFF
>TRBV6-5|-|TRBJ2-6|-
TGTGCCAGCAGGTCCTCGAATGGGGCCAACGTCCTGACTTTC
CASRSSNGANVLTF
>TRBV11-2|-|TRBJ1-6|-
TGTGCCAGCAGCTTAGATTTTGGACGACAGAATTCACCCCTCCACTTT
CASSLDFGRQNSPLHF
>TRBV18|-|TRBJ1-1|-
TGTGCCAGCTCACGCGGTAATTCGAACACTGAAGCTTTCTTT
CASSRGNSNTEAFF
>TRBV4-3|TRBD2|TRBJ2-3|-
TGCGCCAGCAGCCAAGAAGGCGGGGGGTTAAGGCCGCAGTATTTT
CASSQEGGGLRPQYF
>TRBV5-1|-|TRBJ1-2|few
TGCGCCAGCAGCTTGGTCAGTAATGCTCGGGGCTACACCTTC
CASSLVSNARGYTF
>TRBV6-2/TRBV6-3|-|TRBJ1-1|-
TGTGCCAGCAGCCCGGTGGGGGCCACTGAAGCTTTCTTT
CASSPVGATEAFF
>TRBV28|-|TRBJ1-5|-
TGTGCCAGCCGAATAAATCAGGCTAGCAATCAGCCCCAGCATTTT
CASRINQASNQPQHF
>TRBV29-1|-|TRBJ2-5|once
TGCAGCGTTGATGAAAGCCCAGAGACCCAGTACTTC
CSVDESPETQYF
>TRBV19|TRBD1|TRBJ1-1|-
TGTGCCAGTAGGGCCGACAGGGGGCGAGAGACTGAAGCTTTCTTT
CASRADRGRETEAFF
>TRBV5-1|-|TRBJ1-4|-
TGCGCCAGCAGCTTGGGCAGGGCTGATGAAAAACTGTTTTTT
CASSLGRADEKLFF
>TRBV15|-|TRBJ2-2|-
TGTGCCACTAAAGGGGAAGTGCTTACCGGGGAGCTGTTTTTT
CATKGEVLTGELFF
>TRBV7-9|-|TRBJ2-6|-
TGTGCCAGCAGCTTAGCTCGGGGACCCGGGGCCAACGTCCTGACTTTC
CASSLARGPGANVLTF
>TRBV5-1|-|TRBJ1-4|-
TGCGCCAGCAGCCCCGGAGGGGGGGATAATGAAAAACTGTTTTTT
CASSPGGGDNEKLFF